Listed here is a single T cell receptor (beta chain). Its antigen remains unidentified. Base qualities are not recorded, but no much larger clone differs from it by a single base. TCRbeta CDR3 regions were amplified from genomic DNA by means of the immunoSEQ Assay, a bias-controlled multiplex PCR. Under the source paper's analysis protocol: Within the assay, amplification of reference gene primers was used to estimate how many nucleated cells each sample contained. Sequence reads were collapsed and filtered to measure the absolute abundance of every unique TCRbeta CDR3 rearrangement. Productive Simpson clonality was computed per sample as the square root of Simpson's diversity index over productive rearrangements. TCRdb took this table from immuneACCESS and kept in-frame rearrangements with V and J called. Such tables lack part of the clones; where checked against another copy, unresolved V genes explain under half of the gap, and the rest is unexplained. The V and J calls and clone size are taken from that table; D and trimming were inferred from the DNA. The table for this sample lists approximately 150,000 clones; roughly 80% of them were counted only once. Together, the top ten hold approximately 8% of the sample.

The sample originates from a study of blood T cell repertoires in COVID-19 (dated by TCRdb to the early 2020s). Background on the whole study: Samples covering the acute and convalescent phases of COVID-19 were provided by collaborators in the United States, Italy and Spain. The material from the prospective study consisted of cDNA or gDNA derived from T cells, B-cell-depleted T cells, or PBMCs. The dataset comprised deeply sampled blood TCRbeta repertoires from subjects exposed to, actively infected with, or recovered from COVID-19. The repertoires were made available in a free public database intended to serve as a resource for research on the immune response to SARS-CoV-2. The samples were drawn from two sources: the first 160 participants of the ongoing ImmuneRACE study, and 1,254 subjects contributed by 6 global collaborators. Nearly every sample came with metadata listing a de-identified subject ID, COVID-19 status, age in years and sex. HLA class I and class II types, where available, came from metadata supplied by the sample provider rather than from assay-based typing.

In Seattle, one collaborating source enrolled patients while the infection was active and tracked those patients longitudinally over the course of disease. Collaborating institutions collected whole blood in K2EDTA tubes following their own protocols. For TCRbeta analysis, collaborators shipped samples in one of three forms: frozen whole blood, isolated PBMCs, or DNA extracted from either of those sample types. Summary of the overall study and its limitations: Clinical and demographic metadata were provided uncurated, with the amount varying by source and participant.

This receptor was obtained from an elderly woman with COVID-19, enrolled during active disease. Source material: peripheral blood.

The base sequence is TGTGCCAGCAGCGTAGCGGGCAGGGCCGATCAGCCCCAGCATTTT. Translation gives CASSVAGRADQPQHF. The rearrangement combines TRBV9 with TRBJ1-5, and the D gene may be TRBD1, 5 bases matching. The V and J ends are trimmed by 0 bases and 5 bases, leaving 12 bases between them. Looking up the germline V gene yields CDR1 SGDLS and CDR2 YYNGEE. The CDR3, cysteine through phenylalanine, is 15 amino acids long. Only the CDR3 DNA is retained, 45 bases long and in frame from the first base.